The T cell receptor beta chain described here comes from a study of T cells in Graves' hyperthyroidism and ophthalmopathy. Note on this clonotype: Its antigen is unknown.

Regarding the study as a whole: Blood samples included most of the expanded thyroid clonotypes exceeding 0.001.

TCR beta CDR3 sequences were amplified from RNA transcripts. A set of HTBI primers served as the primers for a first-round RT-PCR of the TCR CDR3. TCRdb re-called the multiplex PCR reads through MiXCR, storing one row per CDR3 protein. Of around 660,000 distinct CDR3 sequences listed, less than 45% are singletons. Germline V gives CDR1 SNHLY, CDR2 FYNNEI. The V and J ends lost 6 bases and 3 bases respectively, with 17 bases between them. This CDR3 is 15 amino acids long. Clinical symptoms, serum thyroxine, TRAb, thyroid ultrasound and orbital computed tomography informed diagnoses. Sequencing used peripheral blood or thyroid tissue (not recorded which). The clonotype comes from an adult man with Graves' disease, either hyperthyroidism or ophthalmopathy (not recorded which). The chain is built from TRBV2 and TRBJ1-2, with a weak D call TRBD1 (6 bases). CDR3 residues: CASSAQGHRDYGYTF. CDR3 sequence (DNA): TGTGCCAGCAGCGCACAGGGCCACCGAGACTATGGCTACACCTTC.